The 26 T cell receptor beta chains below all came from one sample that was sequenced in a study of T-cell reconstitution after alpha-beta-depleted transplantation in children. Researchers prepared the TCRbeta library using unique molecular identifiers, the study reports. TCRdb re-called the PCR reads with MiXCR, one entry per CDR3 protein. The sample yields about 980,000 distinct CDR3 sequences, about 31% seen once. The specimen was PBMCs, mostly from graft donor cells, collected 360 days after TCRalphabeta/CD19-depleted stem cell transplant. All receptors come from a boy in the first two years of life who had a stem cell transplant for SCID, so the T cells may come from the graft donor.

The chain couples TRBV19 to TRBJ2-1; 10 nucleotides line up with TRBD2. Germline CDR1 LNHDA, CDR2 SQIVND (reference sequence). V was pared by 9 bases and J by 3 bases, with 8 bases of the junction left unmatched. The CDR3 consists of 15 residues. This CDR3 is CASLGLAWGYNEQFF. As DNA, the CDR3 is TGTGCCAGCTTGGGACTAGCGTGGGGCTACAATGAGCAGTTCTTC.

The rearrangement uses TRBV5-4 and TRBJ2-5; the match to TRBD1 covers 7 bases. This CDR3 contains 16 residues. Germline assignment: CDR1 SGHNT and CDR2 YYREEE (reference sequence). After removal of 4 bases from V and 0 bases from J, the junction contained 9 bases not matched to a gene. CDR3 residues: CASSKGDRTYQETQYF. The CDR3 nucleotides are TGTGCCAGCAGCAAAGGGGACAGAACCTACCAAGAGACCCAGTACTTC.

This clonotype was seen only a few times. The chain has TRBV27 and TRBJ2-4, with TRBD2 matching over 8 bases. CDR3 length equals 18 residues. Germline CDR1 reads MNHEY; CDR2 reads SMNVEV (reference sequence). V was pared by 8 bases and J by 2 bases, with 17 bases of the junction left unmatched. CDR3 sequence (DNA): TGTGCCAGCCAGGGCCCCCGGGAGCGGGGGTTAACCAAAAACATTCAGTACTTC. Its protein product is CASQGPRERGLTKNIQYF.

This clonotype has just one count. The J gene is TRBJ2-7, the V gene TRBV7-2; D possibly corresponds to TRBD2 (6 bases). Trimming stripped 1 base from V and 6 bases from J, with 16 bases between. The CDR3 covers 15 residues. Germline loops: CDR1 SGHTA, CDR2 FQGNSA. Here the CDR3 DNA reads TGTGCCAGCAGCTTAGTGGGCCGGGGGAACGGCGAGCAGTACTTC. Translating gives CASSLVGRGNGEQYF.

The chain carries TRBV20-1 and TRBJ2-3; the match to TRBD2 covers 13 bases. CDR3 length equals 17 residues. With 5 bases clipped from V and 3 bases from J, the junction kept 11 bases outside the gene matches. CDR1 is DFQATT, CDR2 SNEGSKA, per germline (reference sequence). The CDR3 sequence: CSADRLAGGPATDTQYF. DNA of the CDR3: TGCAGTGCTGACAGACTAGCGGGGGGTCCCGCTACAGATACGCAGTATTTT.

This rearrangement joins TRBV7-2 to TRBJ1-1; no reliable D call. This CDR3 has 13 amino acids. Germline CDR1 and CDR2: SGHTA and FQGNSA. The ends were cut back, 1 base at V and 3 bases at J, with 6 bases in the middle. In DNA, the CDR3 is TGTGCCAGCAGCTTAGAACCTTACACTGAAGCTTTCTTT. It encodes CASSLEPYTEAFF.

This clonotype came up once. The chain combines TRBV3-1 with TRBJ2-7; D gene unclear. Trimming left V 1 base short and J 7 bases short, with 17 bases between. The CDR3 length is 15 residues. Germline V gene sequence: CDR1 LGHDT, CDR2 YNNKEL (reference sequence). In nucleotides, the CDR3 is TGTGCCAGCAGCCAAGGAACTATCCGGGTTGGGGAGCAGTACTTC. Encoded protein: CASSQGTIRVGEQYF.

This clonotype showed up just a few times. The chain couples TRBV20-1 to TRBJ2-5; D is unclear. This CDR3 has 15 amino acids. The V and J ends lost 0 bases and 0 bases respectively, with 11 bases between them. Germline V gene lookup returns CDR1 DFQATT and CDR2 SNEGSKA (reference sequence). The CDR3 loop reads CSARDQESYQETQYF. CDR3 nucleotides: TGCAGTGCTAGAGATCAGGAGTCCTACCAAGAGACCCAGTACTTC.

The chain combines TRBV6-5 with TRBJ2-5; 9 nucleotides match TRBD1. Germline trimming cut 2 bases from V and 5 bases from J; bases unmatched to any gene: 12. The germline gives CDR1 MNHEY, CDR2 SVGAGI. The CDR3 runs 17 residues. The CDR3 sequence: CASSYGWGQGASETQYF. In DNA, the CDR3 is TGTGCCAGCAGTTACGGTTGGGGACAGGGAGCCTCCGAGACCCAGTACTTC.

This chain links TRBV20-1 with TRBJ2-7; unclear D gene. Germline CDR1 and CDR2: DFQATT and SNEGSKA (reference sequence). The V gene lost 1 base and the J gene lost 7 bases, with 11 bases spanning the gap. This CDR3 region has 12 residues. CDR3 nucleotide sequence: TGCAGTGCTAGAGTATCCGGGTTTGAGCAGTACTTC. Its protein is CSARVSGFEQYF.

The V and J genes are TRBV5-1 and TRBJ2-1; 7 bases match TRBD2. The CDR3 spans 16 residues. The germline gives CDR1 SGHRS, CDR2 YFSETQ. V dropped 0 bases and J dropped 4; count of bases not matched to a gene: 7. The CDR3 region has the DNA TGCGCCAGCAGCTTGGGTGGGACTACCATATACAATGAGCAGTTCTTC. It is translated as CASSLGGTTIYNEQFF.

This clonotype has just a few counts. The chain employs TRBV4-3 and TRBJ2-3, with D unresolved. CDR1 LGHNA and CDR2 YSLEER come from the germline V gene. The CDR3 runs 16 residues. Trimming stripped 0 bases from V and 2 bases from J, with 12 bases between. The CDR3 loop reads CASSQEGPFFTDTQYF. The CDR3 DNA reads TGCGCCAGCAGCCAAGAAGGGCCCTTTTTCACAGATACGCAGTATTTT.

The chain joins TRBV6-5 to TRBJ2-5; the D gene could be TRBD1 or TRBD2 (5 bases each). Germline CDR1 and CDR2: MNHEY and SVGAGI. This CDR3 is 16 amino acids long. Between the trimmed V and J ends, which lost 2 bases and 4 bases, there was a span of 17 bases. Here the CDR3 reads CASSYGQWGLGETQYF. CDR3 nucleotides: TGTGCCAGCAGTTACGGGCAGTGGGGGTTGGGAGAGACCCAGTACTTC.

The V gene is TRBV7-2, the J gene TRBJ2-7; 9 bases agree with TRBD1. Trimming at V came to 5 bases and at J to 3 bases, leaving 5 bases not matched to a gene. CDR1 and CDR2 (germline): SGHTA, FQGNSA. The CDR3 spans 14 residues. This chain's CDR3 is CASSIQGAGYEQYV. Here the CDR3 DNA reads TGTGCCAGCAGCATACAGGGGGCAGGCTACGAGCAGTACGTC.

This clonotype was seen a handful of times. V usage is TRBV20-1 and J usage is TRBJ2-7; 7 bases agree with TRBD1. The ends lost 3 bases at V and 0 bases at J; junction bases unmatched: 8. The V gene's germline CDR1 is DFQATT and CDR2 SNEGSKA (reference sequence). CDR3 size: 15 residues. CDR3 in amino acids: CSARGYRGNSYEQYF. CDR3 nucleotides: TGCAGTGCTAGGGGGTACAGGGGAAACTCCTACGAGCAGTACTTC.

V is TRBV29-1 and J is TRBJ2-4; maybe TRBD2 (5 bases). The CDR3 sequence is 13 residues long. The V and J ends lost 3 bases and 10 bases respectively, with 16 bases between them. Germline lookup yields CDR1 SQVTM and CDR2 ANQGSEA. The CDR3 sequence: CSVDSGMGTIQYF. The DNA of the CDR3 is TGCAGCGTTGACTCCGGGATGGGCACTATTCAGTACTTC.

In its sample, this clonotype was seen a few times. V usage is TRBV7-2 and J usage is TRBJ1-1; 7 nucleotides match TRBD1. This CDR3 is 14 amino acids long. In germline, CDR1 is SGHTA, CDR2 FQGNSA. V shed 4 bases, J shed 3 bases, and the junction held 5 bases outside the gene matches. The CDR3 DNA reads as TGTGCCAGCAGCTCCAGACAGGGCTACACTGAAGCTTTCTTT. Protein: CASSSRQGYTEAFF.

This clonotype has a handful of counts. This CDR3 is CSARGPGEKLFF. CDR3 nucleotides: TGCAGTGCTAGAGGACCTGGGGAAAAACTGTTTTTT. The V and J genes are TRBV20-1 and TRBJ1-4; D is uncertain. The length of the CDR3 is 12 residues. Germline assignment: CDR1 DFQATT and CDR2 SNEGSKA (reference sequence). Trimming shortened V by 1 base and J by 8 bases, and 8 bases separated the two germline ends.

This chain connects TRBV15 to TRBJ1-1, with D unclear. Germline V gives CDR1 LNHNV, CDR2 YYDKDF (reference sequence). The CDR3 length is 12 residues. V was trimmed by 1 base and J by 10 bases, leaving 10 bases between them. The CDR3 sequence: CATSRGYVGAFF. In DNA form, the CDR3 reads TGTGCCACCAGCAGAGGGTATGTCGGAGCTTTCTTT.

This clonotype has only a few counts. This chain uses TRBV27 with TRBJ2-7; 8 positions match TRBD2. The CDR3 runs to 15 residues. Germline CDR1 and CDR2: MNHEY and SMNVEV (reference sequence). The V gene end was trimmed by 4 bases and the J gene end by 0 bases; junction bases not matched to a gene: 5. Here the CDR3 DNA reads TGTGCCAGCAGTTCCCGGGAGGGGGACTCCTACGAGCAGTACTTC. It codes for CASSSREGDSYEQYF.

The gene calls are TRBV24-1 and TRBJ2-1, with D hard to call. Deletions cut 4 bases from V and 0 bases from J, with 12 bases between. The CDR3 is 16 amino acids. CDR1 is KGHDR, CDR2 SFDVKD, per germline. CDR3 protein: CATSDWQVSSYNEQFF. CDR3 nucleotides: TGTGCCACCAGTGACTGGCAGGTGAGCTCCTACAATGAGCAGTTCTTC.

Only a few counts were recorded for this clonotype. The V and J genes are TRBV27 and TRBJ1-2; D unclear. The CDR3 length is 14 residues. The V gene's germline CDR1 is MNHEY and CDR2 SMNVEV (reference sequence). The V end was cut by 2 bases, the J end by 8 bases, with 15 bases between. CDR3 residues: CASSLNGRMRGYTF. The CDR3 coding sequence is TGTGCCAGCAGTTTAAACGGACGCATGAGGGGCTACACCTTC.

This clonotype was seen more than once but under ten times. The chain uses TRBV7-9 and TRBJ2-1; no reliable D call. The CDR3 extends over 11 amino acids. Trimming took 10 bases from V and 6 from J, leaving 10 bases between them. Per germline, CDR1 SEHNR and CDR2 FQNEAQ (reference sequence). The CDR3 DNA follows: TGTGCCACCTATAGTCGCAATGAGCAGTTCTTC. Protein sequence: CATYSRNEQFF.

The rearrangement links TRBV10-3 to TRBJ1-5; D remains ambiguous. CDR1 ENHRY and CDR2 SYGVKD come from the germline V gene. Trimming took 4 bases from V and 4 from J, leaving 8 bases between them. The CDR3 contains 13 residues. The CDR3 bases are TGTGCCATCAGTGTCGGAGGGAATCAGCCCCAGCATTTT. Encoded protein: CAISVGGNQPQHF.

In this sample, this clonotype turned up a few times. The genes are TRBV9 and TRBJ2-3; D remains ambiguous. V was trimmed by 4 bases and J by 0 bases, leaving 12 bases between them. Germline values: CDR1 SGDLS, CDR2 YYNGEE. This CDR3 has 15 amino acids. CDR3 in amino acids: CASSIMGQSTDTQYF. As DNA, the CDR3 is TGTGCCAGCAGCATCATGGGCCAAAGCACAGATACGCAGTATTTT.

The J gene is TRBJ2-1, the V gene TRBV7-2; D unresolved. Trimming took 0 bases from V and 0 from J, leaving 21 bases between them. Germline CDR1 SGHTA, CDR2 FQGNSA. This CDR3 is 20 amino acids long. CDR3 amino acids: CASSLAYSLWGQLSYNEQFF. The DNA for the CDR3 is TGTGCCAGCAGCTTAGCTTATTCGTTGTGGGGTCAACTCTCCTACAATGAGCAGTTCTTC.